This T cell receptor beta chain was observed in a study of blood T cell repertoires in COVID-19 (dated by TCRdb to 2018 to 2020). A note on the overall study: Collaborator samples came from the United States, Italy and Spain and covered acute and convalescent phases of COVID-19. The prospective study material was composed of cDNA or gDNA derived from T cells, B-cell-depleted T cells, or PBMCs. Deeply sampled blood TCRbeta repertoires from subjects exposed to, actively infected with, or recovered from COVID-19 were included in the dataset. The repertoires were released in a freely available public database meant as a resource for research on the immune response to SARS-CoV-2. The samples were drawn from two sources: the first 160 participants of the ongoing ImmuneRACE study, and 1,000 to 1,500 subjects contributed by 6 global collaborators. Nearly every sample came with metadata listing a de-identified subject ID, COVID-19 status, age in years and sex. Where HLA class I and class II types were available, the types were taken from metadata supplied by the sample provider, not from assay-based typing.

V is reduced by 6 bases and J by 5 bases, leaving a spacing of 19 bases between them. Measured from the cysteine to the phenylalanine, the CDR3 is 15 residues long. Only the CDR3 DNA stays, 45 bases, in frame from base 1. The germline V gene supplies CDR1 MDHEN and CDR2 SYDVKM. A note on this clone: Its antigen remains unidentified. Base qualities are missing; no much larger clone stands one base away.

Collaborating institutions collected whole blood in K2EDTA tubes following their own protocols. For TCRbeta analysis, collaborators shipped samples in one of three forms: frozen whole blood, isolated PBMCs, or DNA extracted from either of those sample types. Here is what the overall study found, with its caveats: Clinical and demographic metadata were provided uncurated, with the amount varying by source and participant.

The immunoSEQ Assay, a bias-controlled multiplex PCR, was used to amplify TCRbeta CDR3 regions from genomic DNA. From the authors' description of their analysis: Within the assay, amplification of reference gene primers was used to estimate how many nucleated cells each sample contained. Sequence reads were collapsed and filtered to measure the absolute abundance of every unique TCRbeta CDR3 rearrangement. For each sample, productive Simpson clonality was calculated by taking the square root of Simpson's diversity index across productive rearrangements. TCRdb provides this immuneACCESS table in a form limited to in-frame rearrangements. Some clones are lacking; in checked studies, under half of them reflect an unresolved V gene, and why the rest are absent is not known. V, J and clone size are taken as reported in that table, and D and trimming were inferred from the DNA itself. This sample lists roughly 180,000 clones; roughly 90% were detected once. The ten most abundant clones make up around 20% of the sample.

The sequenced sample consisted of peripheral blood. This clonotype was sampled from a man in his 70s with active or convalescent COVID-19. The rearranged segments are TRBV28 and TRBJ1-1; the best D guess is TRBD1, with 6 bases matching. The sequence in DNA is TGTGCCAGCAGCCCACTTGGGGGGGCGAATACTGAAGCTTTCTTT. Translated, this is CASSPLGGANTEAFF. With the portions outside the CDR3 filled from the reference TRBV28 and TRBJ1-1 genes, the complete variable region becomes DVKVTQSSRYLVKRTGEKVFLECVQDMDHENMFWYRQDPGLGLRLIYFSYDVKMKEKGDIPEGYSVSREKKERFSLILESASTNQTSMYLCASSPLGGANTEAFFGQGTRLTVV.